One and the same sample provided the 5 T cell receptor beta chains below, sequenced in a study of blood T cell repertoires in COVID-19. Sequencing was performed with immunoSEQ multiplex PCR; in TCRdb, only in-frame clones are kept and a portion is missing. Altogether 130,000 or so clones are present, 70% to 90% being singletons, with the ten largest covering about 8%. Sequenced material: peripheral blood. The source of these receptors is a woman aged 55-69 years with acute or convalescent COVID-19.

Written as DNA, the CDR3 is TGTGCCAGCAGCTTAGATCTACTCGGCACCATATATTTT. It is translated as CASSLDLLGTIYF. This sequence joins TRBV7-9 and TRBJ1-3; D uncertain. V was clipped by 1 base and J by 9 bases, with 10 bases between them. This CDR3 has 13 residues. The V gene's germline CDR1 is SEHNR and CDR2 FQNEAQ (reference sequence).

The chain joins TRBV25-1 to TRBJ2-7, with 9 bases lining up with TRBD2. J gave up 3 bases and V 3 bases, and 6 bases lay outside the gene matches. The CDR3 contains 15 residues. Germline V gene lookup returns CDR1 MGHDK and CDR2 SYGVNS. The CDR3 nucleotides are TGTGCCAGCAGTGAGGCTAGCGGGGCCAACTACGAGCAGTACTTC. Translating gives CASSEASGANYEQYF.

The chain carries TRBV18 and TRBJ1-6; D unresolved. Trimming stripped 7 bases from V and 6 bases from J, with 13 bases between. The CDR3 is 14 amino acids. Germline CDR1 reads KGHSH; CDR2 reads LQKENI. In DNA form, the CDR3 reads TGTGCCAGCTGTCCCGAGACTACTAATTCACCCCTCCACTTT. Translation: CASCPETTNSPLHF.

This clone was seen once. The CDR3 sequence: CASSQPRQGRNQPQHF. DNA of the CDR3: TGCGCCAGCAGCCAGCCCCGACAGGGCAGGAATCAGCCCCAGCATTTT. The V and J genes are TRBV4-1 and TRBJ1-5, with 7 bases lining up with TRBD1. The CDR3 length is 16 residues. Germline V CDR1 and CDR2: MGHRA, YSYEKL. J gave up 4 bases and V 3 bases, and 9 bases lay outside the gene matches.

The rearrangement uses TRBV2 and TRBJ1-3; a weak D match, TRBD1 (5 bases). Germline V gene sequence: CDR1 SNHLY, CDR2 FYNNEI. The CDR3 sequence is 17 residues long. V was shortened by 6 bases and J by 3 bases, with 21 bases between the two germline ends. In DNA form, the CDR3 reads TGTGCCAGCAGGTCCTTCGACTTTCCCCAGGGTGGAAACACCATATATTTT. It specifies CASRSFDFPQGGNTIYF.